This T cell receptor beta chain was sequenced for a study of cytomegalovirus exposure and HLA in healthy donors. The table lists this clone with a count of one. Its antigen is unknown. Study results and caveats: Cytomegalovirus-associated TCR beta chains were listed, numbering approximately 150. For most TCR sequences rarity was the rule, although some public TCRs occurred in many donors.

TCRdb's copy holds only in-frame clones and misses some; the assay was immunoSEQ multiplex PCR. This table holds tens of thousands of clones, about 94% found once. The receptor comes from a woman aged 30 to 39 in good health and CMV-seropositive. The specimen sequenced was PBMCs.

CDR3 sequence reads: CAWTRDRGLGEQYF. CDR3 nucleotides: TGTGCCTGGACTAGGGACAGGGGGCTCGGGGAGCAGTACTTC. The chain has TRBV30 and TRBJ2-7, with 12 bases fitting TRBD1. Germline CDR1 reads GTSNPN; CDR2 reads SVGIG (reference sequence). J was trimmed by 7 bases and V by 4 bases; bases with no gene match: 8. CDR3 length equals 14 residues.